One TCR beta chain is described in this entry. As yet, its antigen is unknown. Profiling relied on immunoSEQ multiplex PCR, and the TCRdb table lists in-frame clones only, not all of them. The sample shows roughly 2.5 million clones, approximately 90% of them seen only once. CDR3 length: 18 amino acids. The germline CDR1 and CDR2 sequences are SGHNT and YYREEE (reference sequence). J lost 2 bases, V lost 4 bases, and 7 bases had no gene match. This entry belongs to a study of shared clonotypes between healthy human individuals. Broader study findings: The small donor group covered limited genetic and exposure diversity.

This rearrangement joins TRBV5-4 to TRBJ2-6, with 12 bases identical to TRBD2. Sequenced: naive CD4+ T cells sorted from blood. The subset denotes: CD45RA+ positively selected. The clonotype originates from a young man in good health. The CDR3 DNA reads TGTGCCAGCAGCCAAGAACTAGCGGGGGGTACTGGGGCCAACGTCCTGACTTTC. This sequence encodes CASSQELAGGTGANVLTF.